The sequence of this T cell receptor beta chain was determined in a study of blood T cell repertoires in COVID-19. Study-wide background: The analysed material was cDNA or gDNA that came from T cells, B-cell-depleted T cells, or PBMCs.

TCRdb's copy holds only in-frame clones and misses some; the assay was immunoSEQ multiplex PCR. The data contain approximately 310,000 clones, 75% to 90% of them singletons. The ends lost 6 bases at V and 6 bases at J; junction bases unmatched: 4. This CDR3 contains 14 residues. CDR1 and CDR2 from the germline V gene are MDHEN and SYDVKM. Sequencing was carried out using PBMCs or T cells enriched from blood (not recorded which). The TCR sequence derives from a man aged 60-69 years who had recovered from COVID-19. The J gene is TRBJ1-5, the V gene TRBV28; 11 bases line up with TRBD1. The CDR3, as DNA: TGTGCCAGCAGGGGGGACAGGGGGACTCAGCCCCAGCATTTT. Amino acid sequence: CASRGDRGTQPQHF.